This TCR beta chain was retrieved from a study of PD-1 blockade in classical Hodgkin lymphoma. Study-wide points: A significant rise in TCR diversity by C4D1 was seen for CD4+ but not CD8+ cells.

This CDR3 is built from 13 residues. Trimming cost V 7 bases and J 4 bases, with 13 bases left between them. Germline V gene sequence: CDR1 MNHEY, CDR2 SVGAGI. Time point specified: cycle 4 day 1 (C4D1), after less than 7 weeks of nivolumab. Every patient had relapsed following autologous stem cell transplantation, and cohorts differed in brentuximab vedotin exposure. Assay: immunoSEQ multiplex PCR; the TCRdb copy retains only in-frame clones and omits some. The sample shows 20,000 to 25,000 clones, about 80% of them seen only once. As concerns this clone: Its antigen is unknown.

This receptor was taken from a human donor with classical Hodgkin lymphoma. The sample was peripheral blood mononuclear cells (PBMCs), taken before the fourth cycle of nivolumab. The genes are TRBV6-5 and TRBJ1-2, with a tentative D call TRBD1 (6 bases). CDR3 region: CASNNGTRYGYTF. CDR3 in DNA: TGTGCCAGCAACAATGGGACACGCTATGGCTACACCTTC.